This T cell receptor (beta chain) comes out of a study of long-term antiretroviral therapy in people with HIV. The libraries were made with immunoSEQ v3.0 at survey level. The assay was immunoSEQ multiplex PCR, and TCRdb's table has in-frame clones only and misses some. In the table there are 20,000 to 30,000 clones, about 86% of which are singletons. CDR3 length: 17 amino acids. The germline gives CDR1 SGHDT, CDR2 YYEEEE. Trimming cost V 0 bases and J 4 bases, with 17 bases left between them. The chain couples TRBV5-6 to TRBJ2-1; D may match TRBD1 or TRBD2 (5 bases each). The sequence was collected from a man between 25 and 39 years old with HIV. The specimen was unsorted PBMCs, collected more than 4.4 years after starting antiretroviral therapy. CDR3 sequence reads: CASSLGGRGDSYNEQFF. For the CDR3, the DNA is TGTGCCAGCAGCTTGGGAGGGCGAGGTGACAGTTACAATGAGCAGTTCTTC. Supplemented by reference TRBV5-6 and TRBJ2-1, the full variable domain reads DAGVTQSPTHLIKTRGQQVTLRCSPKSGHDTVSWYQQALGQGPQFIFQYYEEEERQRGNFPDRFSGHQFPNYSSELNVNALLLGDSALYLCASSLGGRGDSYNEQFFGPGTRLTVL.